Following are 28 T cell receptor beta chains from one sample sequenced in a study of T cells in Graves' hyperthyroidism and ophthalmopathy. Researchers took RNA transcripts and amplified the TCR beta CDR3 regions from them. When the TCR CDR3 underwent first-round RT-PCR, the HTBI primer set was used. TCRdb used MiXCR to reprocess the multiplex PCR reads, holding one entry per CDR3 protein. The sample shows 300,000 to 400,000 distinct CDR3 sequences, roughly 18% of them seen only once. Sequencing was carried out using blood. These receptors were taken from a woman aged 45-65 years with Graves' hyperthyroidism.

The rearrangement joins TRBV2 to TRBJ2-2; D unresolved. CDR1 is SNHLY, CDR2 FYNNEI, per germline. The CDR3 has 14 residues. The V and J ends lost 10 bases and 6 bases respectively, with 18 bases between them. CDR3 in DNA: TGTGCCACCATCGCTTCTGGAGTAGCCGGGGAGCTGTTTTTT. Translating it yields CATIASGVAGELFF.

As DNA, the CDR3 is TGTGCCAGCAGCCCCTGGGGGAACTCTGGGGCCAACGTCCTGACTTTC. The encoded protein is CASSPWGNSGANVLTF. The chain has TRBV7-8 and TRBJ2-6, with D perhaps matching TRBD1 or TRBD2 (5 bases each). Trimming cost V 5 bases and J 0 bases, with 11 bases left between them. CDR3 size: 16 residues. The germline V gene has CDR1 SGHVS and CDR2 FQNEAQ.

The table lists this clonotype with many counts. The chain employs TRBV28 and TRBJ2-5; TRBD2 matches 10 bases. In germline, CDR1 is MDHEN, CDR2 SYDVKM. V shed 2 bases, J shed 1 base, and the junction held 1 base outside the gene matches. The CDR3 loop spans 15 amino acids. The CDR3 spells CASSLGLAVQETQYF. The DNA for the CDR3 is TGTGCCAGCAGTTTAGGACTAGCGGTCCAAGAGACCCAGTACTTC.

This clonotype was counted at least ten times. One junction end does not reproduce the germline sequence, and a read error may be involved. The V gene is TRBV12-3 or TRBV12-4, the J gene TRBJ1-1; TRBD1 is a possible D gene (6 bases). The CDR3 runs 14 residues. The CDR3 nucleotides read TGCGCCAGCAGCTTGGAGGGGGGGAACACTGAAGCTTTCTTT. Translating gives CASSLEGGNTEAFF.

In DNA, the CDR3 is TGTGCCAGCAGTCCCTTGGAAGCGACAGATACGCAGTATTTT. This translates into CASSPLEATDTQYF. The genes are TRBV6-2 or TRBV6-3 and TRBJ2-3; D not certain. The V end lost 5 bases, the J end lost 3 bases, and 12 bases lay between the germline ends. The CDR3 is 14 residues long. The germline gives CDR1 MNHEY, CDR2 SVGEGT.

This CDR3 is CASSLTGGGGANVLTF. The CDR3, as DNA: TGTGCCAGCAGTCTAACGGGGGGCGGAGGGGCCAACGTCCTGACTTTC. The gene calls are TRBV27 and TRBJ2-6; tentative D call: TRBD2 (7 bases). V was trimmed by 5 bases and J by 4 bases, leaving 15 bases between them. Germline V gene data show CDR1 as MNHEY and CDR2 as SMNVEV (reference sequence). The CDR3 runs to 16 residues. Combining the CDR3 with reference TRBV27 and TRBJ2-6 gives the whole variable domain EAQVTQNPRYLITVTGKKLTVTCSQNMNHEYMSWYRQDPGLGLRQIYYSMNVEVTDKGDVPEGYKVSRKEKRNFPLILESPSPNQTSLYFCASSLTGGGGANVLTFGAGSRLTVL.

This clonotype was seen a few times. The CDR3 nucleotides read TGTGCCATCAGTGAATTGGGACCAGGGCGGTACGAGCAGTACTTC. Encoded protein: CAISELGPGRYEQYF. V gene TRBV10-3 combines with J gene TRBJ2-7, with D perhaps assigned TRBD1 or TRBD2 (5 bases each). This CDR3 region has 15 residues. From germline, CDR1 is ENHRY and CDR2 SYGVKD. Trimming removed 3 bases from V and 4 bases from J, with 16 bases in between.

The chain recombines TRBV7-9 with TRBJ2-7; D call uncertain. Germline V gives CDR1 SEHNR, CDR2 FQNEAQ (reference sequence). The length of the CDR3 is 14 residues. Between the trimmed V and J ends, which lost 5 bases and 2 bases, there was a span of 13 bases. CDR3 protein: CASSPMYGAYEQYV. The CDR3 DNA reads as TGTGCCAGCAGCCCCATGTATGGAGCCTACGAGCAGTACGTC.

The genes are TRBV20-1 and TRBJ2-5; 7 bases match TRBD2. CDR1 DFQATT and CDR2 SNEGSKA come from the germline V gene (reference sequence). The CDR3 has 14 amino acids. Germline trimming cut 6 bases from V and 4 bases from J; bases unmatched to any gene: 11. This chain's CDR3 is CSARLAALLETQYF. CDR3 sequence (DNA): TGCAGTGCCCGACTAGCAGCTCTTCTAGAGACCCAGTACTTC.

This clonotype showed up many times. The chain links TRBV2 to TRBJ2-1; 12 nucleotides agree with TRBD2. CDR1 is SNHLY, CDR2 FYNNEI, per germline. Unmatched junction bases numbered 6, after V lost 6 bases and J lost 9 bases. This CDR3 region has 14 residues. The CDR3 coding sequence is TGTGCCAGCAGCGGGACTAGCGGGCTCGGTGAGCAGTTCTTC. This encodes CASSGTSGLGEQFF.

The chain links TRBV5-1 to TRBJ2-1; D gene ambiguous. The CDR3 extends over 16 amino acids. V was trimmed by 0 bases and J by 3 bases, leaving 13 bases between them. CDR1 is SGHRS, CDR2 YFSETQ, per germline. The CDR3 bases are TGCGCCAGCAGCTTGGATGGGAACCTTGTCTACAATGAGCAGTTCTTC. Translation: CASSLDGNLVYNEQFF.

The chain uses TRBV10-3 and TRBJ2-3; D uncertain. This CDR3 comprises 11 residues. CDR1 is ENHRY, CDR2 SYGVKD, per germline. V gave up 7 bases and J gave up 2 bases, with 4 bases separating them. For the CDR3, the DNA is TGTGCCATCAAATTCACAGATACGCAGTATTTT. It is translated as CAIKFTDTQYF.

The chain uses TRBV20-1 and TRBJ2-1, with 8 bases that match TRBD2. The germline V gene encodes CDR1 DFQATT and CDR2 SNEGSKA (reference sequence). J lost 3 bases, V lost 6 bases, and 7 bases had no gene match. This CDR3 has 14 amino acids. CDR3 coding DNA: TGCAGTGCGTCTCCGGGACTAGACTACAATGAGCAGTTCTTC. Residues: CSASPGLDYNEQFF.

Many counts were recorded for this clonotype. V usage is TRBV6-1 and J usage is TRBJ1-2; no reliable D call. Looked up from germline, CDR1 is MNHNS and CDR2 is SASEGT. V lost 4 bases and J lost 5, with 5 bases in between. This CDR3 is built from 11 residues. The CDR3 protein is CASSGQYGYTF. The DNA of the CDR3 is TGTGCCAGCAGTGGCCAGTATGGCTACACCTTC.

At least ten counts were recorded for this clonotype. V gene TRBV18 combines with J gene TRBJ2-3; TRBD2 aligns across 8 bases. Germline loops: CDR1 KGHSH, CDR2 LQKENI. The V and J ends lost 4 bases and 2 bases, in that order; junction bases with no gene match: 8. This CDR3 has 16 amino acids. The CDR3 region is CASSLVRAGDTDTQYF. The CDR3 coding sequence is TGTGCCAGCTCACTGGTCCGAGCGGGGGACACAGATACGCAGTATTTT. Variable domain in full (rest from reference TRBV18 and TRBJ2-3): NAGVMQNPRHLVRRRGQEARLRCSPMKGHSHVYWYRQLPEEGLKFMVYLQKENIIDESGMPKERFSAEFPKEGPSILRIQQVVRGDSAAYFCASSLVRAGDTDTQYFGPGTRLTVL.

This clonotype was picked up many times. The chain uses TRBV7-3 and TRBJ2-1, with TRBD2 matching 8 bases. Trimming cost V 1 base and J 9 bases; bases outside gene matches: 11. CDR3 size: 16 residues. The V gene's germline CDR1 is SGHTA and CDR2 FQGTGA. The chain's CDR3 is CASSLRPAGDVGEQFF. In DNA, the CDR3 is TGTGCCAGCAGCTTAAGGCCAGCGGGAGATGTAGGTGAGCAGTTCTTC. The full variable domain, rest sourced from reference TRBV7-3 and TRBJ2-1, is GAGVSQTPSNKVTEKGKYVELRCDPISGHTALYWYRQSLGQGPEFLIYFQGTGAADDSGLPNDRFFAVRPEGSVSTLKIQRTERGDSAVYLCASSLRPAGDVGEQFFGPGTRLTVL.

This clonotype was detected many times. The chain is built from TRBV12-3 or TRBV12-4 and TRBJ2-1; 7 bases map to TRBD2. The J segment lost 2 bases and the V segment lost 2 bases, leaving 6 bases of the junction unmatched. This CDR3 has 16 residues. The CDR3 loop is CASSLSGGGAYNEQFF. The CDR3 nucleotides are TGTGCCAGCAGTTTATCTGGGGGGGGTGCCTACAATGAGCAGTTCTTC.

This clonotype was counted at least ten times. The genes are TRBV11-3 and TRBJ2-5; D is ambiguous. The germline gives CDR1 SGHNT, CDR2 YENEEA. V dropped 5 bases and J dropped 2 bases, with 9 bases sitting between them. The CDR3 loop spans 13 amino acids. The CDR3 sequence: CASSLNSQETQYF. The CDR3 DNA reads TGTGCCAGCAGCCTTAACTCACAAGAGACCCAGTACTTC.

Many counts were recorded for this clonotype. V usage is TRBV28 and J usage is TRBJ2-1; 10 nucleotides agree with TRBD2. The CDR3 has 16 amino acids. CDR1 MDHEN and CDR2 SYDVKM come from the germline V gene. V was clipped by 6 bases and J by 2 bases; unmatched bases: 7. This chain's CDR3 is CASSRVAGGTYNEQFF. In nucleotides, the CDR3 is TGTGCCAGCAGCCGGGTAGCGGGAGGTACCTACAATGAGCAGTTCTTC.

This clonotype was observed many times. This chain links TRBV12-3 or TRBV12-4 with TRBJ1-2; no clear D gene. CDR3 length: 13 residues. V was shortened by 3 bases and J by 7 bases, with 12 bases between the two germline ends. The CDR3 loop reads CASSFATDVGYTF. The CDR3 DNA sequence: TGTGCCAGCAGTTTCGCGACTGACGTTGGCTACACCTTC.

The chain has TRBV5-1 and TRBJ1-2; 10 bases fit TRBD1. The CDR3 sequence is 14 residues long. CDR1 and CDR2 from the germline V gene are SGHRS and YFSETQ. After removal of 0 bases from V and 8 bases from J, the junction contained 4 bases not matched to a gene. In DNA, the CDR3 is TGCGCCAGCAGCTTGGGACAGGGGGCTGGAGGCTACACCTTC. Protein sequence: CASSLGQGAGGYTF.

The V and J genes are TRBV6-1 and TRBJ2-7; D is unresolved. The CDR3 length is 14 residues. Trimming removed 0 bases at V and 3 bases at J, with 9 bases between. Germline-derived CDR1 and CDR2 are MNHNS and SASEGT. The CDR3 sequence is CASSEAPVLYEQYV. CDR3 in DNA: TGTGCCAGCAGTGAAGCCCCTGTTCTCTACGAGCAGTACGTC.

The rearrangement links TRBV10-3 to TRBJ2-3, with D perhaps TRBD2 (5 bases). V dropped 7 bases and J dropped 4 bases, with 12 bases sitting between them. The CDR3 is made up of 13 amino acids. The germline V gene has CDR1 ENHRY and CDR2 SYGVKD. CDR3 in amino acids: CAITERPSDTQYF. The CDR3 coding sequence is TGTGCCATCACCGAGCGGCCCTCAGATACGCAGTATTTT.

The chain is built from TRBV19 and TRBJ2-5; TRBD2 agrees at 8 bases. Germline V CDR1 and CDR2: LNHDA, SQIVND (reference sequence). The CDR3 is made up of 15 amino acids. V was clipped by 6 bases and J by 2 bases; unmatched bases: 8. CDR3 in amino acids: CASSLTSDQQETQYF. CDR3 in DNA: TGTGCCAGTAGCCTGACTAGCGACCAGCAAGAGACCCAGTACTTC.

In its sample, this clonotype was seen many times. The rearrangement uses TRBV27 and TRBJ1-1, with D possibly TRBD1 on 5 matching bases. The CDR3 is 12 amino acids. Germline lookup yields CDR1 MNHEY and CDR2 SMNVEV (reference sequence). V lost 6 bases, J lost 4 bases, and 9 bases lay in between. The CDR3 sequence is CASRAGGTEAFF. CDR3 bases: TGTGCCAGCAGGGCTGGGGGCACTGAAGCTTTCTTT.

The V call is TRBV20-1, the J call TRBJ1-1; a weak D match, TRBD1 (6 bases). The germline CDR1 and CDR2 sequences are DFQATT and SNEGSKA (reference sequence). The V gene lost 1 base and the J gene lost 11 bases, with 20 bases spanning the gap. There are 14 residues in the CDR3. In nucleotides, the CDR3 is TGCAGTGCTAGAGGGGGGGGCGAGGGACTGTCTGCTTTCTTT. Protein sequence: CSARGGGEGLSAFF.

Only a few counts were recorded for this clonotype. The chain carries TRBV20-1 and TRBJ1-4, with 8 bases matching TRBD1. Germline V gene sequence: CDR1 DFQATT, CDR2 SNEGSKA (reference sequence). V lost 5 bases, J lost 3 bases, and 2 bases stayed unmatched. The CDR3 runs 13 residues. CDR3 protein: CSARQGSNEKLFF. CDR3 sequence (DNA): TGCAGTGCTCGACAGGGGTCTAATGAAAAACTGTTTTTT.

This rearrangement joins TRBV5-1 to TRBJ1-5; the D gene is possibly TRBD1 (6 bases). Trimming took off 3 bases at V and 6 bases at J, with 16 bases between the two ends. The germline CDR1 and CDR2 sequences are SGHRS and YFSETQ. The CDR3 totals 15 residues. The CDR3: CASSSEGGPSQPQHF. CDR3 in DNA: TGCGCCAGCAGCTCGGAAGGGGGGCCGTCTCAGCCCCAGCATTTT.